Shown below are 9 T cell receptor beta chains from a single sample sequenced in a study of blood T cell repertoires in COVID-19. Clones were sequenced by immunoSEQ multiplex PCR, and TCRdb holds only the in-frame ones, with some missing. The sample includes 150,000 to 180,000 clones, approximately 85% of them seen just once. The source material was peripheral blood. These receptors originate from a man aged 55 to 69 with COVID-19, enrolled during active disease.

The sample holds a few counts of this clone. The chain joins TRBV6-2 or TRBV6-3 to TRBJ1-5; D is ambiguous. With 3 bases removed from V and 5 bases from J, the gap between germline ends came to 8 bases. The CDR3 sequence is 13 residues long. In germline, CDR1 is MNHEY, CDR2 SVGEGT. The CDR3 is CASSYPSDQPQHF. The CDR3 DNA sequence: TGTGCCAGCAGTTATCCGTCCGATCAGCCCCAGCATTTT.

The J gene is TRBJ2-7, the V gene TRBV7-8; the D gene is possibly TRBD2 (6 bases). This CDR3 has 13 residues. V dropped 3 bases and J dropped 7 bases, with 13 bases sitting between them. Germline V gene data show CDR1 as SGHVS and CDR2 as FQNEAQ. The CDR3 here is CASSFGPAGEQYF. The CDR3 nucleotides are TGTGCCAGCAGCTTTGGACCCGCGGGGGAGCAGTACTTC.

The chain links TRBV28 to TRBJ1-2; D is unresolved. This CDR3 region has 16 residues. Germline CDR1 reads MDHEN; CDR2 reads SYDVKM. V was trimmed by 3 bases and J by 0 bases, leaving 14 bases between them. The CDR3 bases are TGTGCCAGCAGTTTTTTTACAGTTCAATCTAACTATGGCTACACCTTC. The encoded protein is CASSFFTVQSNYGYTF.

The chain recombines TRBV5-6 with TRBJ1-2; 8 bases fit TRBD1. V shed 4 bases and J 8 bases; nucleotides not matched to a gene: 13. This CDR3 spans 15 amino acids. Germline V lookup: CDR1 SGHDT, CDR2 YYEEEE. CDR3 protein: CASSPLDRELEGYTF. As DNA, the CDR3 is TGTGCCAGCAGCCCTCTGGACAGGGAGTTGGAGGGCTACACCTTC.

The rearrangement joins TRBV28 to TRBJ1-6; D may be TRBD1 (6 bases). Trimming removed 7 bases from V and 7 bases from J, with 20 bases in between. This CDR3 has 16 amino acids. The germline CDR1 and CDR2 sequences are MDHEN and SYDVKM. Written as DNA, the CDR3 is TGTGCCAGCACCGCAGGGCGGGGGGGCGGAAATTCACCCCTCCACTTT. Translating gives CASTAGRGGGNSPLHF.

The rearrangement links TRBV19 to TRBJ2-5, with 9 bases aligning to TRBD1. This CDR3 is 17 amino acids long. In germline, CDR1 is LNHDA, CDR2 SQIVND (reference sequence). With 2 bases clipped from V and 4 bases from J, the junction kept 11 bases outside the gene matches. CDR3 amino acids: CASSINPGQGFGETQYF. CDR3 coding DNA: TGTGCCAGTAGTATAAATCCGGGACAGGGCTTCGGAGAGACCCAGTACTTC. The entire variable domain, with the rest obtained from reference TRBV19 and TRBJ2-5, is as follows: DGGITQSPKYLFRKEGQNVTLSCEQNLNHDAMYWYRQDPGQGLRLIYYSQIVNDFQKGDIAEGYSVSREKKESFPLTVTSAQKNPTAFYLCASSINPGQGFGETQYFGPGTRLLVL.

This clone has only one observation. V gene TRBV10-3 combines with J gene TRBJ1-3, with D maybe TRBD1 (5 bases). Trimming removed 7 bases from V and 4 bases from J, with 8 bases in between. The CDR3 has 12 residues. Germline V CDR1 and CDR2: ENHRY, SYGVKD. The DNA of the CDR3 is TGTGCCATCAACGACAGCGGAAACACCATATATTTT. Protein product: CAINDSGNTIYF.

A few counts support this clone. V and J are TRBV7-2 and TRBJ1-2; D ambiguous. With 1 base removed from V and 3 bases from J, the gap between germline ends came to 6 bases. The germline gives CDR1 SGHTA, CDR2 FQGNSA. The length of the CDR3 is 13 residues. CDR3 coding DNA: TGTGCCAGCAGCTTAGATTTAGACTATGGCTACACCTTC. It encodes CASSLDLDYGYTF. Based on the CDR3 plus reference TRBV7-2 and TRBJ1-2, the full variable domain is GAGVSQSPSNKVTEKGKDVELRCDPISGHTALYWYRQSLGQGLEFLIYFQGNSAPDKSGLPSDRFSAERTGGSVSTLTIQRTQQEDSAVYLCASSLDLDYGYTFGSGTRLTVV.

The CDR3 region has the DNA TGTGCCAGCAGTTACTCGGTGGAGGTGATCTCCCCTGAAGCTTTCTTT. It is translated as CASSYSVEVISPEAFF. The V call is TRBV6-5, the J call TRBJ1-1, with D unresolved. Trimming took 0 bases from V and 6 from J, leaving 17 bases between them. Germline V gene data show CDR1 as MNHEY and CDR2 as SVGAGI. This CDR3 comprises 16 residues.